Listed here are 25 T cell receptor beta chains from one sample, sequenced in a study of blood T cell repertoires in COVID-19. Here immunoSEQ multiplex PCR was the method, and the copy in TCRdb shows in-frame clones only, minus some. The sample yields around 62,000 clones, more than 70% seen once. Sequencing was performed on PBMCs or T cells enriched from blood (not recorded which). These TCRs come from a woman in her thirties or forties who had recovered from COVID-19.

This chain's CDR3 is CASSHRQGRYTF. CDR3 DNA: TGCGCCAGCAGCCACCGACAGGGACGCTACACCTTC. The rearrangement links TRBV4-1 to TRBJ1-2; 7 bases are shared with TRBD1. V was pared by 3 bases and J by 9 bases, with 4 bases of the junction left unmatched. This CDR3 region has 12 residues. CDR1 MGHRA and CDR2 YSYEKL come from the germline V gene.

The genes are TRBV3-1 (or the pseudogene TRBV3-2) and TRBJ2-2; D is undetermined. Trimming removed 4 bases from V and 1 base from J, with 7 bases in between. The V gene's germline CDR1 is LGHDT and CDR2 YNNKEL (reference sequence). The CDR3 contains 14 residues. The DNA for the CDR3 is TGTGCCAGCAGCCCCCGACAGAACACCGGGGAGCTGTTTTTT. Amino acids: CASSPRQNTGELFF.

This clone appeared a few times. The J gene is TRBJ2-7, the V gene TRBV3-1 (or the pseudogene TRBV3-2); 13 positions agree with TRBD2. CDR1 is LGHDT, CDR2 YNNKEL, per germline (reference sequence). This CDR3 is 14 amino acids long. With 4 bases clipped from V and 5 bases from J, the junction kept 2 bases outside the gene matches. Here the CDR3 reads CASSPGTSGDEQYF. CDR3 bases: TGTGCCAGCAGCCCTGGGACTAGCGGGGACGAGCAGTACTTC.

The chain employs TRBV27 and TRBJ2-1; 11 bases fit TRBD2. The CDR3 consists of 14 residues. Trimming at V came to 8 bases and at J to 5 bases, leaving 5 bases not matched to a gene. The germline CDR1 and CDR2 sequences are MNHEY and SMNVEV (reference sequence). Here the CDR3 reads CASRTSGGNNEQFF. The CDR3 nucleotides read TGTGCCAGCCGCACTAGCGGGGGAAACAATGAGCAGTTCTTC.

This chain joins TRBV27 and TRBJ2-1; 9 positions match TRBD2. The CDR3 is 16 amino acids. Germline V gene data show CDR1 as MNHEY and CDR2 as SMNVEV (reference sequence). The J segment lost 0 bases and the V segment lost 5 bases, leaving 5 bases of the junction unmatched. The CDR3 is CASSPSSGDSYNEQFF. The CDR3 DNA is TGTGCCAGCAGTCCCTCTAGCGGGGACTCCTACAATGAGCAGTTCTTC.

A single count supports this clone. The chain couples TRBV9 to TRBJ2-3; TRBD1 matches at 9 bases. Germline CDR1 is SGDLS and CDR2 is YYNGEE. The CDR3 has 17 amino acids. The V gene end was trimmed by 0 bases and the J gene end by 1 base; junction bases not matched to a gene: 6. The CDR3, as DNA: TGTGCCAGCAGCGTAGGGCGGGACAGGGTTGGCACAGATACGCAGTATTTT. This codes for CASSVGRDRVGTDTQYF.

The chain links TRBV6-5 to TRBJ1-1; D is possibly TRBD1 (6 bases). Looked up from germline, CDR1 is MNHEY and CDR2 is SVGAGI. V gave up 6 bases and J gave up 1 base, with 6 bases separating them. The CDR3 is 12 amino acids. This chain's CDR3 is CASRGQNTEAFF. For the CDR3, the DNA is TGTGCCAGCAGGGGACAGAACACTGAAGCTTTCTTT.

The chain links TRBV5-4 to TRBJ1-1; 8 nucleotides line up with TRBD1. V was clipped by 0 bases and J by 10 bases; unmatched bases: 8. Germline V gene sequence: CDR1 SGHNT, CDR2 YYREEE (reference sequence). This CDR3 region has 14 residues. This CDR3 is CASSLGVRQGPAFF. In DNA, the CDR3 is TGTGCCAGCAGCTTGGGGGTAAGACAGGGGCCAGCTTTCTTT.

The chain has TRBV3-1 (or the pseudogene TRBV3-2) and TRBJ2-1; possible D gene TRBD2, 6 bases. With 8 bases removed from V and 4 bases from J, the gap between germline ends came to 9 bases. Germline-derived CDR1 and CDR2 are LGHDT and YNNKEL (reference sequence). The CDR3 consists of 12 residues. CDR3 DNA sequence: TGTGCCAGCGGGGACTTATACAATGAGCAGTTCTTC. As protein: CASGDLYNEQFF.

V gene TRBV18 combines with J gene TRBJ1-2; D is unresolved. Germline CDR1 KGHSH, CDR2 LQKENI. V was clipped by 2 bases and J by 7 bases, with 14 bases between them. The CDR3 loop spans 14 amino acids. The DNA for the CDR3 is TGTGCCAGCTCACCATCCTCCGGGGAGACTGGCTACACCTTC. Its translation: CASSPSSGETGYTF.

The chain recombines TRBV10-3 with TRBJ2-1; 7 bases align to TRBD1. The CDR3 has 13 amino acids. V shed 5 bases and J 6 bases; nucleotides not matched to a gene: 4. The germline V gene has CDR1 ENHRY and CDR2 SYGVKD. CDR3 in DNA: TGTGCCATCAGTCCGGGACAGCCCAATGAGCAGTTCTTC. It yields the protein CAISPGQPNEQFF.

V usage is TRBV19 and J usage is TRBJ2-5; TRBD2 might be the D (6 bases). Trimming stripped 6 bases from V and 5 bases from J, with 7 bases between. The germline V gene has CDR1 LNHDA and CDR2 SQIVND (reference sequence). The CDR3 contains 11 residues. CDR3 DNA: TGTGCCAGTAGGGACTACGAGACCCAGTACTTC. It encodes CASRDYETQYF.

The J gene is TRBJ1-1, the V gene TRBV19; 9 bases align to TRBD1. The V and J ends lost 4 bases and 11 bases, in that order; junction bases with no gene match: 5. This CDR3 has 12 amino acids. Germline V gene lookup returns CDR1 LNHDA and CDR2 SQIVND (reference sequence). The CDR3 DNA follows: TGTGCCAGTAGTAGAAACAGGGGGCACGCTTTCTTT. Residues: CASSRNRGHAFF.

The CDR3 region has the DNA TGTGCCAGCAGTTCCGGACATCATATCTCTAGGAACACTGAAGCTTTCTTT. Translating gives CASSSGHHISRNTEAFF. The chain recombines TRBV27 with TRBJ1-1; maybe TRBD1 (5 bases). The V gene's germline CDR1 is MNHEY and CDR2 SMNVEV (reference sequence). The V and J ends lost 4 bases and 1 base respectively, with 19 bases between them. The CDR3 is 17 amino acids.

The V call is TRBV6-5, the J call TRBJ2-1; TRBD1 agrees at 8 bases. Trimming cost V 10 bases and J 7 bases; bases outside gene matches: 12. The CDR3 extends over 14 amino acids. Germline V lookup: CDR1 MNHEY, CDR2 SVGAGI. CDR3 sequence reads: CAIRRGQVENEQFF. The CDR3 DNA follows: TGTGCCATCAGACGGGGACAGGTTGAGAATGAGCAGTTCTTC.

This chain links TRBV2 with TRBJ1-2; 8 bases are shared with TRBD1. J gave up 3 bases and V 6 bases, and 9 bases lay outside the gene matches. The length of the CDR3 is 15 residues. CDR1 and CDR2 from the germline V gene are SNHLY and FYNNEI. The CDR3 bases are TGTGCCAGCAGACCGGGACAGGTAGTTTACTATGGCTACACCTTC. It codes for CASRPGQVVYYGYTF. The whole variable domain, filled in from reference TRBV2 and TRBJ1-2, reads EPEVTQTPSHQVTQMGQEVILRCVPISNHLYFYWYRQILGQKVEFLVSFYNNEISEKSEIFDDQFSVERPDGSNFTLKIRSTKLEDSAMYFCASRPGQVVYYGYTFGSGTRLTVV.

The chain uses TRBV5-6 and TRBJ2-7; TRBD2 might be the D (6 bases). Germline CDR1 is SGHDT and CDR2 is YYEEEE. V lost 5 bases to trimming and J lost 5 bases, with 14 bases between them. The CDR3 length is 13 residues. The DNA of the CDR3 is TGTGCCAGCAGATACGCGGCGGGAAACGAGCAGTACTTC. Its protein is CASRYAAGNEQYF.

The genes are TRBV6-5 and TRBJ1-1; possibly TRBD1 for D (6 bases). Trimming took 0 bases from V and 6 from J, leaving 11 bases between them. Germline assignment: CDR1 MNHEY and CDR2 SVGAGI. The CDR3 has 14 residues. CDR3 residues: CASSYSTQGPEAFF. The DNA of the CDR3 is TGTGCCAGCAGTTACTCGACACAGGGTCCTGAAGCTTTCTTT.

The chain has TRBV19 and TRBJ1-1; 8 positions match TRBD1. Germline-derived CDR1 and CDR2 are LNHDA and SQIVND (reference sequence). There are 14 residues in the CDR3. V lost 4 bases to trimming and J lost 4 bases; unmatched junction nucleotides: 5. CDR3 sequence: CASSTRTGSTEAFF. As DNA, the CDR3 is TGTGCCAGTAGTACCCGGACAGGGAGCACTGAAGCTTTCTTT. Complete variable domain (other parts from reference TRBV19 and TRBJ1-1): DGGITQSPKYLFRKEGQNVTLSCEQNLNHDAMYWYRQDPGQGLRLIYYSQIVNDFQKGDIAEGYSVSREKKESFPLTVTSAQKNPTAFYLCASSTRTGSTEAFFGQGTRLTVV.

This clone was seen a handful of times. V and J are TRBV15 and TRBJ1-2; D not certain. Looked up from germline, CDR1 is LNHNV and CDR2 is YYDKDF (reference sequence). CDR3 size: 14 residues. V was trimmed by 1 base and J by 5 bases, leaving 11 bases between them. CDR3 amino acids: CATSRGTAQYGYTF. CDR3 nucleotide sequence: TGTGCCACCAGCAGAGGAACAGCACAATATGGCTACACCTTC.

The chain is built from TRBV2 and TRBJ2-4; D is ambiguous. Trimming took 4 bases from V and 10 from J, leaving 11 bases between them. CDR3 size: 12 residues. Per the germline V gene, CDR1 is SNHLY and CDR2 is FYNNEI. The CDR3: CASSASYRIQYF. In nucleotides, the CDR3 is TGTGCCAGCAGTGCTAGTTACCGAATTCAGTACTTC.

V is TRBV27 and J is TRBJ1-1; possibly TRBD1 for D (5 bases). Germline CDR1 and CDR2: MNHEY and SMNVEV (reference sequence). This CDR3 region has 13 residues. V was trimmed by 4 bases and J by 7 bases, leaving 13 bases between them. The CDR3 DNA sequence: TGTGCCAGCAGTTCCAGGGTGTCGGTTGAAGCTTTCTTT. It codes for CASSSRVSVEAFF.

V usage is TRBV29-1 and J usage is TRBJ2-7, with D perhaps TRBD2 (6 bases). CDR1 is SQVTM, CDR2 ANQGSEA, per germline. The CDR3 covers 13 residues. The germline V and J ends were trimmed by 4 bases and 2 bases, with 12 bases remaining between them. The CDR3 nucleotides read TGCAGCGTTGCCGGGGGTCCTGCCTACGAGCAGTACTTC. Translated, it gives CSVAGGPAYEQYF.

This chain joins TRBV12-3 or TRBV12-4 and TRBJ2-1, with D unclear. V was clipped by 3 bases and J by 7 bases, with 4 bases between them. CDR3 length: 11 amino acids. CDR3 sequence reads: CASSFRNEQFF. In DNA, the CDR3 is TGTGCCAGCAGTTTTCGGAATGAGCAGTTCTTC.

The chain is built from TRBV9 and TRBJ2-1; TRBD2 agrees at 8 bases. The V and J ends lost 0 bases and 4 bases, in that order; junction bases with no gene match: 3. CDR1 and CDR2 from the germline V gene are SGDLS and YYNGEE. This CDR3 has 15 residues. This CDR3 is CASSVVASGYNEQFF. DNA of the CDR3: TGTGCCAGCAGCGTAGTGGCTAGCGGGTACAATGAGCAGTTCTTC.